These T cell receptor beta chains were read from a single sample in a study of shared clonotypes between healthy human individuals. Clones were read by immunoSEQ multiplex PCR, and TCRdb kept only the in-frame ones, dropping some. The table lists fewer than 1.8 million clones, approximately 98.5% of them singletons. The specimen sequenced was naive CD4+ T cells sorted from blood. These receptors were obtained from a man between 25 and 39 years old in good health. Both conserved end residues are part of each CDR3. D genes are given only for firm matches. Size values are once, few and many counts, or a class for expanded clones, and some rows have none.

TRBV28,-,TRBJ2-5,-,TGTGCCAGCAGTTTATCGCCCGGTGAAGAGACCCAGTACTTC,CASSLSPGEETQYF
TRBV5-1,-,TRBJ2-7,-,TGCGCCAGCAGCTTGGATCCCGGAACCTACGAGCAGTACTTC,CASSLDPGTYEQYF
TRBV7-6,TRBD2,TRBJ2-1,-,TGTGCCAGCAGCAGGGGACTACAATACAATGAGCAGTTCTTC,CASSRGLQYNEQFF
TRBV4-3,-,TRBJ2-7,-,TGCGCCAGCAGCCAAGTTAACAGGGACGAGCAGTACTTC,CASSQVNRDEQYF
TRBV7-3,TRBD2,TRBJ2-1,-,TGTGCCAGCAGCTTCAGCTCCGGGAGGGATGAGCAGTTCTTC,CASSFSSGRDEQFF
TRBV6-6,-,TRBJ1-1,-,TGTGCCAGCAGCCGAGTAACCACTGAAGCTTTCTTT,CASSRVTTEAFF
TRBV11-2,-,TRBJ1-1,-,TGTGCCAGCAGCTTAGATCGTCGCACTGAAGCTTTCTTT,CASSLDRRTEAFF
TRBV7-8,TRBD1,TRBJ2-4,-,TGTGCCAGCAGCCCTCGGACAGGGGGGACCAAAAACATTCAGTACTTC,CASSPRTGGTKNIQYF
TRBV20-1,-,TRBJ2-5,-,TGCAGTGCGGCAGCTGGCGAGACCCAGTACTTC,CSAAAGETQYF
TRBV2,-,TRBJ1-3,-,TGTGCCAGCAGCGTGACAGTCTCTGGAAACACCATATATTTT,CASSVTVSGNTIYF
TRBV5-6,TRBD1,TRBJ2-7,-,TGTGCCAGCAGCTTTCTGGGACAGGGTACGTACGAGCAGTACTTC,CASSFLGQGTYEQYF
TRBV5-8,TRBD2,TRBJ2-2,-,TGTGCCAGCAGCACGGGACTAGCGGGAGATACCGGGGAGCTGTTTTTT,CASSTGLAGDTGELFF
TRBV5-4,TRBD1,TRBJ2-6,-,TGTGCCAGCAGCTTCGGGACAGGGGGGTCTGGGGCCAACGTCCTGACTTTC,CASSFGTGGSGANVLTF
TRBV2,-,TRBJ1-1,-,TGTGCCAGCAGGGGTTACACTGAAGCTTTCTTT,CASRGYTEAFF
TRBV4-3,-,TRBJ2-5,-,TGCGCCAGCAGCCAAGATCGGGGTCGGGAAGAGACCCAGTACTTC,CASSQDRGREETQYF
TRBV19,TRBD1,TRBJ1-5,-,TGTGCCAGTAACCCAAAACGGACAGGGACGCTTCAGCCCCAGCATTTT,CASNPKRTGTLQPQHF
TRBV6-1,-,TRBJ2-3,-,TGTGCCAGCAGGCCCAAGGGGGTCGCAGATACGCAGTATTTT,CASRPKGVADTQYF
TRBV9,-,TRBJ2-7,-,TGTGCCAGCAGCACCGGTAACGGACCCCTCTTCCCGGAGTGGTACTTC,CASSTGNGPLFPEWYF
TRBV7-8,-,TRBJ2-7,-,TGTGCCAGCAGCTTAGAAGGGTGGGAGCAGTACTTC,CASSLEGWEQYF
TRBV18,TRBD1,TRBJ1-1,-,TGTGCCAGCTCACCACCTTGGGGACAGGGTGAAGCTTTCTTT,CASSPPWGQGEAFF
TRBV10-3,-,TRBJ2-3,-,TGTGCCATCAGTGAGTCGGGCCTCACAGATACGCAGTATTTT,CAISESGLTDTQYF
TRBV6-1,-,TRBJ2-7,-,TGTGCCAGCAGTGAAGTACGTCGAGGGTACGAGCAGTACTTC,CASSEVRRGYEQYF
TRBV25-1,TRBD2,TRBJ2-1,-,TGTGCCAGCAGTGAATATATCAGCGGGAGCCACAATGAGCAGTTCTTC,CASSEYISGSHNEQFF
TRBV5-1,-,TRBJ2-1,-,TGCGCCAGCGGCGTTGAGACCGGGACGTCGAATGAGCAGTTCTTC,CASGVETGTSNEQFF
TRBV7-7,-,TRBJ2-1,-,TGTGCCAGCAGCCCCGGGCAAAGCGCCTACAATGAGCAGTTCTTC,CASSPGQSAYNEQFF
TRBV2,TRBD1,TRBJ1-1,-,TGTGCCAGCAGAGTACAGGGGGCTGCTGAAGCTTTCTTT,CASRVQGAAEAFF
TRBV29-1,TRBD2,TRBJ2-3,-,TGCAGCGTCGCCGGGGATCAGAGCGGGGTCACGCAGTATTTT,CSVAGDQSGVTQYF
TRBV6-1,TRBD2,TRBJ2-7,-,TGTGCCAGCAGTTTTCTAGCGGGAGAGCAGTACTTC,CASSFLAGEQYF
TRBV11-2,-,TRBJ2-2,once,TGTGCCAGCAGCTTAGTGCCGGACAGGAACACCGGGGAGCTGTTTTTT,CASSLVPDRNTGELFF
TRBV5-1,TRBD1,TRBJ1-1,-,TGCGCCAGCAGCGGCGGACAGGGGGCGCGAACGGACACTGAAGCTTTCTTT,CASSGGQGARTDTEAFF
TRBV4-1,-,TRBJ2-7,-,TGCGCCAGCAGCCAAGATACCCCGACCTACGAGCAGTACTTC,CASSQDTPTYEQYF
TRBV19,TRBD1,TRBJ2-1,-,TGTGCCAGTAGTACAGGGGGCTTATTTGCTGAGCAGTTCTTC,CASSTGGLFAEQFF
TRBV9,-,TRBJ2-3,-,TGTGCCAGCAGCGTACCTGTCGACTCAGACACAGATACGCAGTATTTT,CASSVPVDSDTDTQYF
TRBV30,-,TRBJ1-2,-,TGTGCCCATTCGAACTATGGCTACACCTTC,CAHSNYGYTF
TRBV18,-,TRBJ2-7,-,TGTGCCAGCTCACCAAGGGAAACCTACGAGCAGTACTTC,CASSPRETYEQYF
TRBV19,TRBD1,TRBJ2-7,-,TGTGCCAGTAGTTTGGGACAGGGCGCCTACGAGCAGTACTTC,CASSLGQGAYEQYF
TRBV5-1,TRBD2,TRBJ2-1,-,TGCGCCAGCCGGATAGCGGGAGGGCCCTACAATGAGCAGTTCTTC,CASRIAGGPYNEQFF
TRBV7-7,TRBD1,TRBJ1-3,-,TGTGCCAGCAGCTTAGCGGGGACAGCGGGAAACACCATATATTTT,CASSLAGTAGNTIYF
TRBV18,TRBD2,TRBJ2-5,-,TGTGCCAGCTCACCAAGACTAGCGGGCCAAGAGACCCAGTACTTC,CASSPRLAGQETQYF
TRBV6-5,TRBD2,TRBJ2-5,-,TGTGCCAGCAGGTTCAGCGGGAGTGAGACCCAGTACTTC,CASRFSGSETQYF
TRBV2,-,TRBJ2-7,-,TGTGCCAGCAGATCGGACCTGGGGGGCTCCTACGAGCAGTACTTC,CASRSDLGGSYEQYF
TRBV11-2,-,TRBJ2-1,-,TGTGCCAGCAGCCCCACCCCGACCGGAGTTGAGCAGTTCTTC,CASSPTPTGVEQFF
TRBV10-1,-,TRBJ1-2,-,TGCGCCAGCAGTGCTCAGGGGAAGGATGGCTACACCTTC,CASSAQGKDGYTF
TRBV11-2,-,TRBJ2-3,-,TGTGCCAGCAGCTCCCCGGCTACAAAGTACCGACACACAGATACGCAGTATTTT,CASSSPATKYRHTDTQYF
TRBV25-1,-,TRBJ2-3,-,TGTGCCAGCAGCGACCGACGGGGTTCCGATACGCAGTATTTT,CASSDRRGSDTQYF
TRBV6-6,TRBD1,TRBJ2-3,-,TGTGCCAGCAGTTATTCCGGTCGGGACAGGGTTCAGTATTTT,CASSYSGRDRVQYF
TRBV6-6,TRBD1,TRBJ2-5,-,TGTGCCAGCAGTTACTTGACAGGGGGGGAGACCCAGTACTTC,CASSYLTGGETQYF
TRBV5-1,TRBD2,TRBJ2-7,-,TGCGCCAGCAGCGCCACTAGCGGCTCCTACGAGCAGTACTTC,CASSATSGSYEQYF
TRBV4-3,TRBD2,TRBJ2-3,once,TGCGCCAGCAGCCCCGGACTAGCGGGAGGTCCCACAGATACGCAGTATTTT,CASSPGLAGGPTDTQYF
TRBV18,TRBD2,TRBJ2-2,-,TGTGCCAGCTCACCTTTGTCGGGAGGTAACACCGGGGAGCTGTTTTTT,CASSPLSGGNTGELFF
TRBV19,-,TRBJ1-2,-,TGTGCCAGTAGTATAGATGCCCTCTATGGCTACACCTTC,CASSIDALYGYTF
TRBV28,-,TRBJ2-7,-,TGTGCCAGCGAACGTTTGTACGAGCAGTACTTC,CASERLYEQYF
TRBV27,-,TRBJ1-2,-,TGTGCCAGCAGTTTACTACCGGGACTTACAAACTATGGCTACACCTTC,CASSLLPGLTNYGYTF
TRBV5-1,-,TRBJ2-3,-,TGCGCCAGCAGCTTGGCAGTCCCCACAGATACGCAGTATTTT,CASSLAVPTDTQYF
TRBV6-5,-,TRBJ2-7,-,TGTGCCAGCAGTTACTCGAGGGTAGCTAACGAGCAGTACTTC,CASSYSRVANEQYF
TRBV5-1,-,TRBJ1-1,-,TGCGCCAGCAGCTTGGAGCAGGGAGGATTTACTGAAGCTTTCTTT,CASSLEQGGFTEAFF
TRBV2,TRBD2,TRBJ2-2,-,TGTGCCAGCTTAAGCGGGAGGGCACCGAGGGAGCTGTTTTTT,CASLSGRAPRELFF
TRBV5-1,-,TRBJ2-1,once,TGCGCCAGCAGCTTGTCGGGCTCCTACAATGAGCAGTTCTTC,CASSLSGSYNEQFF